This paragraph reports one TCR beta chain. Antigen: not known. Profiled with immunoSEQ multiplex PCR; TCRdb holds only in-frame clones, not every one. The sample carries 45,000 to 55,000 clones, 86% recorded once. V dropped 3 bases and J dropped 5 bases, with 30 bases sitting between them. Germline lookup yields CDR1 KGHSH and CDR2 LQKENI. The CDR3 loop spans 20 amino acids. The sample belongs to a study of a mutant IDH1 vaccine in newly diagnosed glioma. In the study overall: Patients under treatment included roughly 62% males and about 38% females and had a mean age of approximately 40 years. Receipt of radiotherapy, temozolomide, or both preceded the study, and most received both.

Findings and caveats of the study: Across multiple MHC alleles, 85% to 95% of patients had vaccine-induced responses. Variations in leading peripheral T cell clonotypes appeared to have no connection with pseudoprogression.

The time point here: baseline, week 1 (first vaccination visit). Treatment noted: pre-vaccination baseline after standard-of-care therapy. This TCR was sampled from a man in his forties with glioma. The sequences come from PBMCs, collected from a glioma patient treated with radiotherapy, temozolomide or both. The rearrangement uses TRBV18 and TRBJ2-3, with D tentatively TRBD2 (6 bases). CDR3 residues: CASSPSSLWTNTRLGDTQYF. The CDR3 bases are TGTGCCAGCTCACCTTCCTCCCTGTGGACTAACACCCGCCTTGGAGATACGCAGTATTTT.